Shown below are 23 T cell receptor beta chains from a single sample sequenced in a study of blood T cell repertoires in COVID-19. Clones were sequenced by immunoSEQ multiplex PCR, and TCRdb holds only the in-frame ones, with some missing. The sample consists of under 120,000 clones, roughly two thirds of them appearing once. Material for sequencing was peripheral blood. All receptors come from a man older than 75 with acute or convalescent COVID-19.

This clone was counted between two and nine times. The J gene is TRBJ2-7, the V gene TRBV6-2 or TRBV6-3; weak D call: TRBD1 (7 bases). Looked up from germline, CDR1 is MNHEY and CDR2 is SVGEGT. The germline V and J ends were trimmed by 7 bases and 12 bases, with 37 bases remaining between them. This CDR3 region has 18 residues. This chain's CDR3 is CASTPGTENTLLASNPYF. The DNA for the CDR3 is TGTGCCAGCACCCCCGGGACAGAGAACACCTTACTAGCCTCCAACCCGTACTTC.

The gene calls are TRBV4-1 and TRBJ2-1; 8 positions agree with TRBD1. The CDR3 is 16 amino acids. Germline V gene lookup returns CDR1 MGHRA and CDR2 YSYEKL. Trimming at V came to 5 bases and at J to 8 bases, leaving 14 bases not matched to a gene. The CDR3 sequence: CASSFDQDRGRDEQFF. The CDR3 DNA sequence: TGCGCCAGCAGCTTTGACCAAGACAGGGGAAGGGATGAGCAGTTCTTC.

V usage is TRBV29-1 and J usage is TRBJ2-7; 10 bases are shared with TRBD2. In germline, CDR1 is SQVTM, CDR2 ANQGSEA. The length of the CDR3 is 19 residues. V gave up 7 bases and J gave up 2 bases; unmatched junction bases: 23. The CDR3, as DNA: TGCAGCGCAGGGCGGACACTTAATAAACTAGCGGGAACGACCTACGAGCAGTACTTC. This translates into CSAGRTLNKLAGTTYEQYF.

The gene calls are TRBV6-1 and TRBJ2-3; the match to TRBD2 covers 8 bases. CDR1 is MNHNS and CDR2 is SASEGT in the germline V gene. Unmatched junction bases numbered 8, after V lost 3 bases and J lost 3 bases. The CDR3 covers 16 residues. CDR3 coding DNA: TGTGCCAGCAGTGATTCAGCGGGAGAGGTGACAGATACGCAGTATTTT. It specifies CASSDSAGEVTDTQYF.

The chain employs TRBV10-2 and TRBJ1-2; D unclear. Germline-derived CDR1 and CDR2 are WSHSY and SAAADI. Trimming removed 6 bases from V and 2 bases from J, with 13 bases in between. The CDR3 is made up of 14 amino acids. CDR3 bases: TGCGCCAGCAGGCCCTCCCTCGGGAACTATGGCTACACCTTC. This gives the protein CASRPSLGNYGYTF.

This clone has a single count. V and J are TRBV5-6 and TRBJ1-5; a weak D match, TRBD1 (5 bases). CDR3 length: 16 residues. V dropped 0 bases and J dropped 5 bases, with 15 bases sitting between them. Germline V CDR1 and CDR2: SGHDT, YYEEEE. Written as DNA, the CDR3 is TGTGCCAGCAGCTTGGGTTCTATTCAGGGCCATCAGCCCCAGCATTTT. It codes for CASSLGSIQGHQPQHF.

The chain combines TRBV7-9 with TRBJ2-3, with D perhaps TRBD1 (6 bases). V was clipped by 10 bases and J by 2 bases, with 22 bases between them. Germline assignment: CDR1 SEHNR and CDR2 FQNEAQ (reference sequence). The CDR3 is 16 residues long. The CDR3 sequence: CATDSQRGGYTDTQYF. As DNA, the CDR3 is TGTGCCACCGACTCACAGAGAGGGGGTTACACAGATACGCAGTATTTT.

The genes are TRBV12-3 or TRBV12-4 and TRBJ2-7; D possibly corresponds to TRBD2 (6 bases). V was trimmed by 3 bases and J by 3 bases, leaving 6 bases between them. This CDR3 is 12 amino acids long. In nucleotides, the CDR3 is TGTGCCAGCAGTTTCGGGAGCTACGAGCAGTACTTC. It encodes CASSFGSYEQYF.

The chain is built from TRBV7-2 and TRBJ1-1; tentatively, D is TRBD1 (5 bases). This CDR3 contains 15 residues. The germline V gene encodes CDR1 SGHTA and CDR2 FQGNSA. V lost 5 bases, J lost 5 bases, and 18 bases lay in between. The CDR3 DNA is TGTGCCAGCAGCGACTTCGGCGGGGCGAGGACTGAAGCTTTCTTT. Its protein is CASSDFGGARTEAFF.

This clone was detected once. The chain couples TRBV5-4 to TRBJ2-1; 11 bases are shared with TRBD1. The CDR3 is made up of 16 amino acids. CDR1 and CDR2 from the germline V gene are SGHNT and YYREEE (reference sequence). J lost 9 bases, V lost 4 bases, and 12 bases had no gene match. DNA for the CDR3: TGTGCCAGCAGCCATGCCGGGACAGGGGGAGTGGGTGAGCAGTTCTTC. Protein sequence: CASSHAGTGGVGEQFF.

This clone was seen more than once but under ten times. The same CDR3 can be traced to other DNA sequences in this sample. The chain carries TRBV18 and TRBJ2-1, with D uncertain. The germline gives CDR1 KGHSH, CDR2 LQKENI. The V and J ends lost 3 bases and 4 bases respectively, with 7 bases between them. The CDR3 totals 13 residues. For the CDR3, the DNA is TGTGCCAGCTCACCCCCTTCTTACAATGAGCAGTTCTTC. Translated, it gives CASSPPSYNEQFF.

For the CDR3, the DNA is TGCAGCGTGGGGACAGGGGGTTACGAGCAGTACTTC. Its translation is CSVGTGGYEQYF. The chain recombines TRBV29-1 with TRBJ2-7; 11 nucleotides agree with TRBD1. Germline loops: CDR1 SQVTM, CDR2 ANQGSEA. J lost 4 bases, V lost 6 bases, and 2 bases had no gene match. The CDR3 extends over 12 amino acids.

This clone appeared a single time. Additional DNA sequences in this sample encode the identical CDR3. The V gene is TRBV2, the J gene TRBJ2-7; no definite D call. V dropped 4 bases and J dropped 5 bases, with 6 bases sitting between them. The CDR3 length is 11 residues. The germline V gene encodes CDR1 SNHLY and CDR2 FYNNEI. This CDR3 is CASSGLNEQYF. The DNA of the CDR3 is TGTGCCAGCAGTGGACTTAACGAGCAGTACTTC.

This chain uses TRBV6-4 with TRBJ2-1; TRBD2 matches at 16 bases. Unmatched junction bases numbered 6, after V lost 4 bases and J lost 6 bases. The CDR3 sequence is 17 residues long. Germline assignment: CDR1 MRHNA and CDR2 SNTAGT. The CDR3 DNA reads as TGTGCCAGCAGTGCTGGGACTAGCGGGAGGGGAGGCAATGAGCAGTTCTTC. Residues: CASSAGTSGRGGNEQFF.

Notes on this clone: A much larger clone sits a single nucleotide away, making a read error possible. This chain links TRBV5-3 with TRBJ2-1; D might be TRBD2 (6 bases). TRBV5-3 qualifies as an ORF whose function is uncertain. V was pared by 9 bases and J by 14 bases, with 15 bases between. This CDR3 is 10 amino acids long. CDR3 amino acids: CATPGTAKFF. The CDR3 nucleotides are TGTGCCACCCCAGGGACTGCGAAGTTCTTC.

This chain joins TRBV6-5 and TRBJ1-5; no definite D call. Trimming took off 0 bases at V and 7 bases at J, with 13 bases between the two ends. This CDR3 is 15 amino acids long. Germline V gene sequence: CDR1 MNHEY, CDR2 SVGAGI. CDR3 DNA: TGTGCCAGCAGTTACTCGTCGACGGCGGGACAGCCCCAGCATTTT. It encodes CASSYSSTAGQPQHF.

This clone was found a few times. The V call is TRBV4-1, the J call TRBJ2-7, with TRBD2 matching over 11 bases. J gave up 4 bases and V 2 bases, and 19 bases lay outside the gene matches. Germline V gene data show CDR1 as MGHRA and CDR2 as YSYEKL. The CDR3 has 20 residues. This CDR3 is CASSQYTADKLAGVRYEQYF. CDR3 nucleotides: TGCGCCAGCAGCCAATACACCGCTGATAAACTAGCGGGGGTTCGATACGAGCAGTACTTC.

The V gene is TRBV4-3, the J gene TRBJ1-4; D might be TRBD1 (5 bases). With 1 base removed from V and 8 bases from J, the gap between germline ends came to 23 bases. The CDR3 totals 18 residues. Germline V gene data show CDR1 as LGHNA and CDR2 as YSLEER. In DNA, the CDR3 is TGCGCCAGCAGCCAAGGCGTCCGGACGGGGGTTAGTGCGGAAAAACTGTTTTTT. Its protein is CASSQGVRTGVSAEKLFF.

This clone was recorded at least ten times. The V and J genes are TRBV5-4 and TRBJ1-1, with 8 bases matching TRBD1. This CDR3 is 14 amino acids long. V trimming: 7 bases; J trimming: 4 bases; junction bases outside the gene matches: 9. The germline gives CDR1 SGHNT, CDR2 YYREEE (reference sequence). For the CDR3, the DNA is TGTGCCAGCCAGAGGACAGGGTCGGGCACTGAAGCTTTCTTT. Residues: CASQRTGSGTEAFF.

This clone has a single count. J is TRBJ2-1 and V is TRBV20-1; unclear D gene. CDR1 and CDR2 (germline): DFQATT, SNEGSKA (reference sequence). The CDR3 totals 10 residues. Trimming shortened V by 8 bases and J by 8 bases, and 10 bases separated the two germline ends. This CDR3 is CSPDHYEQFF. The DNA of the CDR3 is TGCAGTCCTGATCACTATGAGCAGTTCTTC.

V is TRBV4-3 and J is TRBJ2-2; D is perhaps TRBD2 (6 bases). Germline-derived CDR1 and CDR2 are LGHNA and YSLEER. With 4 bases removed from V and 2 bases from J, the gap between germline ends came to 14 bases. The CDR3 has 16 residues. CDR3 sequence: CASSLGRSANTGELFF. CDR3 in DNA: TGCGCCAGCAGCCTGGGGAGGTCGGCTAACACCGGGGAGCTGTTTTTT.

This clone appeared a few times. A read error may produce the germline difference seen at one junction end. This chain links TRBV14 with TRBJ2-7; 10 nucleotides line up with TRBD1. CDR3 size: 13 residues. Germline CDR1 and CDR2: SGHDN and FVKESK. CDR3 loop: CASSPEIGTGANF. The CDR3 DNA is TGTGCCAGCAGCCCAGAGATAGGGACAGGGGCGAACTTC.

The chain recombines TRBV29-1 with TRBJ2-3, with D perhaps matching TRBD2 (6 bases). The CDR3 contains 13 residues. Germline lookup yields CDR1 SQVTM and CDR2 ANQGSEA. Trimming cost V 6 bases and J 5 bases, with 15 bases left between them. The CDR3 DNA follows: TGCAGCGTAGTACAGAGGCGGGGAGATACGCAGTATTTT. The encoded protein is CSVVQRRGDTQYF.